This passage covers 24 T cell receptor beta chains from one sample sequenced in a study of CD8 T cells in Susac syndrome (dated 2019 in TCRdb). Library creation used the immunoSEQ multiplex PCR assay. RNA was extracted with the RNeasy kit and roughly 0.5 to 1 ug was reverse transcribed using random hexamers. TCRdb's own reprocessing of the public reads used fastp at Q25 and MiXCR and kept productive beta chains. Every entry covers one CDR3 protein and lists the most common genes and DNA from its rows. A total of approximately 160,000 distinct CDR3 sequences appear in this sample, approximately 93% of them only once. About 0.094% of the sample goes to the ten largest clones. The sequenced sample consisted of CD4+ T cells from PBMCs. The source is a human donor with multiple sclerosis.

This clonotype was counted a single time. V usage is TRBV6-1 and J usage is TRBJ2-2; maybe TRBD2 (6 bases). CDR1 and CDR2 (germline): MNHNS, SASEGT. Between the trimmed V and J ends, which lost 6 bases and 0 bases, there was a span of 14 bases. This CDR3 region has 16 residues. The CDR3 loop is CASRISGPANTGELFF. The CDR3 region has the DNA TGTGCCAGCAGAATAAGCGGGCCCGCGAACACCGGGGAGCTGTTTTTT.

V usage is TRBV18 and J usage is TRBJ1-1; D gene uncertain. V was cut by 3 bases and J by 8 bases, with 1 base left in between. The germline V gene has CDR1 KGHSH and CDR2 LQKENI. The CDR3 contains 9 residues. In DNA, the CDR3 is TGTGCCAGCTCACCCGAAGCTTTCTTT. Translated: CASSPEAFF.

This chain links TRBV14 with TRBJ2-2; unclear D gene. V lost 0 bases, J lost 7 bases, and 6 bases lay in between. Per germline, CDR1 SGHDN and CDR2 FVKESK. This CDR3 has 13 amino acids. CDR3 sequence: CASSQELGGELFF. Written as DNA, the CDR3 is TGTGCCAGCAGCCAAGAACTGGGCGGGGAGCTGTTTTTT. The full variable domain, with the rest looked up from reference TRBV14 and TRBJ2-2, is EAGVTQFPSHSVIEKGQTVTLRCDPISGHDNLYWYRRVMGKEIKFLLHFVKESKQDESGMPNNRFLAERTGGTYSTLKVQPAELEDSGVYFCASSQELGGELFFGEGSRLTVL.

The gene calls are TRBV29-1 and TRBJ2-4, with no clear D. There are 14 residues in the CDR3. V lost 4 bases to trimming and J lost 1 base, with 11 bases between them. In germline, CDR1 is SQVTM, CDR2 ANQGSEA. CDR3 sequence reads: CSVAIPEAKNIQYF. CDR3 coding DNA: TGCAGCGTTGCCATCCCTGAGGCCAAAAACATTCAGTACTTC.

This chain links TRBV12-3 or TRBV12-4 with TRBJ2-5, with TRBD2 matching 8 bases. This CDR3 is 14 amino acids long. The J segment lost 4 bases and the V segment lost 3 bases, leaving 4 bases of the junction unmatched. CDR3 DNA sequence: TGTGCCAGCAGTTTGAGGGCGGGAGGAGAGACCCAGTACTTC. This codes for CASSLRAGGETQYF.

This clonotype was found once. This chain connects TRBV24-1 to TRBJ2-7, with TRBD1 as a possible D gene (5 bases). CDR1 and CDR2 from the germline V gene are KGHDR and SFDVKD. CDR3 length: 14 amino acids. V was pared by 6 bases and J by 6 bases, with 17 bases between. The CDR3 region has the DNA TGTGCCACCAGTCCTGGGGCCGCGTGGGCCGAGCAGTACTTC. As protein: CATSPGAAWAEQYF.

The rearrangement links TRBV20-1 to TRBJ1-1, with 9 positions matching TRBD1. The CDR3 extends over 13 amino acids. The germline V gene has CDR1 DFQATT and CDR2 SNEGSKA (reference sequence). V shed 3 bases and J 7 bases; nucleotides not matched to a gene: 6. CDR3 nucleotides: TGCAGTGCTAGTACTCCGGGACAGGGTGAAGCTTTCTTT. It codes for CSASTPGQGEAFF.

This clonotype was counted between two and nine times. CDR3 sequence: CASSREDYGYTF. The DNA of the CDR3 is TGTGCCAGCTCCCGGGAGGACTATGGCTACACCTTC. The chain couples TRBV2 to TRBJ1-2, with D unresolved. The CDR3 is 12 amino acids. Deletions cut 8 bases from V and 3 bases from J, with 10 bases between. CDR1 and CDR2 (germline): SNHLY, FYNNEI.

The genes are TRBV2 and TRBJ1-2; TRBD1 aligns across 8 bases. The CDR3 consists of 13 residues. CDR1 SNHLY and CDR2 FYNNEI come from the germline V gene. Germline trimming cut 2 bases from V and 6 bases from J; bases unmatched to any gene: 2. The DNA of the CDR3 is TGTGCCAGCAGTGAACAGGGGGCGGATGGCTACACCTTC. This codes for CASSEQGADGYTF.

This clonotype came up once. The chain joins TRBV30 to TRBJ2-3; 9 bases match TRBD2. CDR1 GTSNPN and CDR2 SVGIG come from the germline V gene (reference sequence). Trimming cost V 7 bases and J 1 base; bases outside gene matches: 3. This CDR3 spans 13 amino acids. In DNA form, the CDR3 reads TGTGCCTTAATAGCGGGAGGCACAGATACGCAGTATTTT. Residues: CALIAGGTDTQYF.

CDR3 DNA sequence: TGTGCCAGCAACGCGAACCAAGAGACCCAGTACTTC. This encodes CASNANQETQYF. J is TRBJ2-5 and V is TRBV6-1, with no clear D. Germline V gene lookup returns CDR1 MNHNS and CDR2 SASEGT. The CDR3 runs 12 residues. V was clipped by 7 bases and J by 0 bases, with 6 bases between them.

This chain connects TRBV20-1 to TRBJ2-3; D is uncertain. V lost 3 bases to trimming and J lost 4 bases, with 5 bases between them. Germline CDR1 is DFQATT and CDR2 is SNEGSKA (reference sequence). There are 11 residues in the CDR3. The CDR3 nucleotides are TGCAGTGCTAGTCGCCCAGATACGCAGTATTTT. Amino acid sequence: CSASRPDTQYF.

The count of this clonotype is one. The genes are TRBV14 and TRBJ2-1; D gene ambiguous. The CDR3 loop spans 13 amino acids. V dropped 4 bases and J dropped 6 bases, with 10 bases sitting between them. Per the germline V gene, CDR1 is SGHDN and CDR2 is FVKESK. DNA of the CDR3: TGTGCCAGCAGCCCTCGGGTTCCCAATGAGCAGTTCTTC. Its translation is CASSPRVPNEQFF.

The chain links TRBV13 to TRBJ1-1; D perhaps matches TRBD1 (5 bases). The CDR3 runs 13 residues. V lost 5 bases to trimming and J lost 5 bases, with 12 bases between them. Germline CDR1 PRHDT, CDR2 FYEKMQ (reference sequence). The CDR3 is CASSRIRGTEAFF. The CDR3 DNA reads as TGTGCCAGCAGCCGAATTCGGGGGACTGAAGCTTTCTTT.

The chain has TRBV2 and TRBJ2-1; possible D gene TRBD1, 6 bases. Germline loops: CDR1 SNHLY, CDR2 FYNNEI. The CDR3 loop spans 13 amino acids. V was shortened by 5 bases and J by 8 bases, with 13 bases between the two germline ends. This chain's CDR3 is CASSLQGFDEQFF. The CDR3 DNA reads as TGTGCCAGCAGTCTACAGGGTTTCGATGAGCAGTTCTTC.

The rearrangement uses TRBV7-2 and TRBJ2-5, with D uncertain. CDR1 and CDR2 (germline): SGHTA, FQGNSA. This CDR3 has 11 amino acids. Trimming removed 7 bases at V and 3 bases at J, with 6 bases between. DNA of the CDR3: TGTGCCAGCACCCCCAAAGAGACCCAGTACTTC. The encoded protein is CASTPKETQYF.

The J gene is TRBJ2-2, the V gene TRBV20-1; D unresolved. Germline-derived CDR1 and CDR2 are DFQATT and SNEGSKA (reference sequence). The CDR3 covers 11 residues. Trimming removed 5 bases from V and 9 bases from J, with 10 bases in between. DNA for the CDR3: TGCAGTGCTCTGTACGGCCGGGAGCTGTTTTTT. Translation: CSALYGRELFF.

The chain employs TRBV7-9 and TRBJ2-1; D may be TRBD2 (5 bases). Germline V CDR1 and CDR2: SEHNR, FQNEAQ (reference sequence). Trimming took 10 bases from V and 9 from J, leaving 19 bases between them. This CDR3 has 13 amino acids. The CDR3 loop reads CATGIFDSREQFF. CDR3 DNA: TGTGCCACGGGGATCTTCGACTCCCGTGAGCAGTTCTTC.

The J gene is TRBJ2-7, the V gene TRBV10-3, with 9 bases lining up with TRBD1. CDR3 size: 15 residues. Germline V CDR1 and CDR2: ENHRY, SYGVKD. J gave up 5 bases and V 5 bases, and 10 bases lay outside the gene matches. CDR3 in DNA: TGTGCCATCAGTCCTACAGGGGGCGGAGCGGACGAGCAGTACTTC. Encoded protein: CAISPTGGGADEQYF.

V gene TRBV3-1 combines with J gene TRBJ2-1; no clear D gene. Germline-derived CDR1 and CDR2 are LGHDT and YNNKEL (reference sequence). The V gene lost 8 bases and the J gene lost 3 bases, with 14 bases spanning the gap. The CDR3 is made up of 14 amino acids. DNA of the CDR3: TGTGCCAGCGGCTTCGACGGATACTACAATGAGCAGTTCTTC. Translated: CASGFDGYYNEQFF.

J is TRBJ2-7 and V is TRBV12-3 or TRBV12-4, with D tentatively TRBD2 (6 bases). This CDR3 has 13 residues. The V and J ends lost 6 bases and 1 base respectively, with 10 bases between them. CDR3 loop: CASRYSGSYEQYF. The DNA of the CDR3 is TGTGCCAGCAGGTATAGCGGTTCCTACGAGCAGTACTTC.

The rearrangement joins TRBV18 to TRBJ2-3; D may be TRBD2 (5 bases). V was pared by 2 bases and J by 5 bases, with 11 bases between. CDR1 and CDR2 from the germline V gene are KGHSH and LQKENI. The CDR3 runs to 14 residues. The CDR3 loop is CASSPNVAGDTQYF. Written as DNA, the CDR3 is TGTGCCAGCTCACCAAACGTGGCGGGAGATACGCAGTATTTT.

The V call is TRBV29-1, the J call TRBJ1-1; D may be TRBD1 (5 bases). Germline CDR1 reads SQVTM; CDR2 reads ANQGSEA. The V and J ends lost 3 bases and 2 bases respectively, with 13 bases between them. This CDR3 is 14 amino acids long. The CDR3 DNA sequence: TGCAGCGTTGAGGGGGTCGGGGGTAACACTGAAGCTTTCTTT. This encodes CSVEGVGGNTEAFF.

V gene TRBV20-1 combines with J gene TRBJ2-5; D tentatively reads TRBD1 or TRBD2 (6 bases each). Between the trimmed V and J ends, which lost 6 bases and 1 base, there was a span of 12 bases. This CDR3 contains 13 residues. Germline values: CDR1 DFQATT, CDR2 SNEGSKA (reference sequence). In nucleotides, the CDR3 is TGCAGTGCCCGGGGGCCGATCCAAGAGACCCAGTACTTC. This sequence encodes CSARGPIQETQYF.